This T cell receptor (beta chain) was recorded in a study of blood T cell repertoires in COVID-19 (dated by TCRdb to about 2020). Some background on the complete study: Samples covering the acute and convalescent phases of COVID-19 were provided by collaborators in the United States, Italy and Spain. The material from the prospective study consisted of cDNA or gDNA derived from T cells, B-cell-depleted T cells, or PBMCs. The dataset comprised deeply sampled blood TCRbeta repertoires from subjects exposed to, actively infected with, or recovered from COVID-19. The repertoires were made available in a free public database intended to serve as a resource for research on the immune response to SARS-CoV-2. Samples were obtained from the ongoing ImmuneRACE study (first 160 participants) and from 1,254 subjects provided by 6 global collaborators. Nearly every sample came with metadata listing a de-identified subject ID, COVID-19 status, age in years and sex. Where HLA class I and class II types were available, the types were taken from metadata supplied by the sample provider, not from assay-based typing. The study at large found these results: The amount of clinical and demographic metadata varied by source and participant and was provided uncurated.

The germline V and J ends show losses of 0 bases and 4 bases respectively, and no gene match explains 4 bases of the junction. In the germline V gene, CDR1 corresponds to SGHRS and CDR2 to YFSETQ. Counted from cysteine to phenylalanine, this CDR3 has 15 amino acids. Just the 45-base CDR3 DNA is kept, in frame starting at base 1. About this clone: There is no known antigen for this receptor. Base-call qualities are not available, and no considerably larger clone is one nucleotide away.

TCRbeta CDR3 regions were amplified from genomic DNA by means of the immunoSEQ Assay, a bias-controlled multiplex PCR. On the authors' methods: The number of nucleated cells in each sample was estimated by amplification of reference gene primers within the assay. To quantify the absolute abundance of each unique TCRbeta CDR3 rearrangement, sequence reads were collapsed and filtered. Productive Simpson clonality was computed per sample as the square root of Simpson's diversity index over productive rearrangements. In its TCRdb copy, this immuneACCESS table keeps in-frame sequences only and misses some clones. Where compared with another copy, unresolved V genes explain less than half of these, and the others have no known cause. V, J and clone size were drawn from that table, and D and trimming were deduced from the DNA. The sample records about 58,000 clones, 70% to 90% of which are singletons. The top ten hold 4% to 5.5% of the sample.

Collaborating institutions collected whole blood in K2EDTA tubes following their own protocols. For TCRbeta analysis, collaborators shipped samples as frozen whole blood, isolated PBMCs, or DNA extracted from either of those sample types. This receptor was identified in a man in his forties or fifties with active COVID-19. Material: peripheral blood. The rearranged segments are TRBV5-1 and TRBJ1-1; TRBD1 aligns with 9 central bases. The DNA is as follows: TGCGCCAGCAGCTTGGCCCAGACAGGGGGCACTGAAGCTTTCTTT. This gives the protein CASSLAQTGGTEAFF.